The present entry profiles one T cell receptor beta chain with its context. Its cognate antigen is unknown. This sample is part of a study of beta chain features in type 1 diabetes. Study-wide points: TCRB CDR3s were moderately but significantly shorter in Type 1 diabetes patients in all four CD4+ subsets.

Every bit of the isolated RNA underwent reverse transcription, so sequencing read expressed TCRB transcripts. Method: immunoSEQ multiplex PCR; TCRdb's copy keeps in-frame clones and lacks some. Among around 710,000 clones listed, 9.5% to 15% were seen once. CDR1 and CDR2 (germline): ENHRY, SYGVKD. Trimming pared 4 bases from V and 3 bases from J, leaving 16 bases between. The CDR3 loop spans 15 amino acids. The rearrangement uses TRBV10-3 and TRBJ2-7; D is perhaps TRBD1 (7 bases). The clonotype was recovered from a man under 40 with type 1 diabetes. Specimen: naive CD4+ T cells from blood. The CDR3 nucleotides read TGTGCCATCAGTGCCTCGGGCGGGACAGTCTACGAGCAGTACTTC. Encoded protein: CAISASGGTVYEQYF.